A selection of T cell receptor beta chains follows, all from one sample in a study of identical twins. TCRdb independently ran MiXCR on the 5' RACE reads; one entry per CDR3 protein. The data show around 480,000 distinct CDR3 sequences, approximately 15% seen once. These data are also associated with another study on yellow fever vaccine responses in identical twins.

The specimen sequenced was CD4+ T cells sorted from blood. The source of these receptors is a woman aged 18-29 years in good health. The CDR3 runs from the conserved cysteine through the conserved F or W. D genes are given only for firm matches. Not all rows give a size; the values are once, few, many and, for expanded clones, a class.

j_gene	v_gene	abundance	d_gene	CDR3nt	CDR3aa
TRBJ1-2	TRBV5-6	-	TRBD1	TGTGCCAGCAGCTTTCAAGGCCGGGACAGGGTGGATGGCTACACCTTC	CASSFQGRDRVDGYTF
TRBJ2-6	TRBV5-1	-	-	TGCGCCAGCAGCTTGGCGGTATCTGGGGCCAACGTCCTGACTTTC	CASSLAVSGANVLTF
TRBJ2-1	TRBV11-2	-	TRBD2	TGTGCCAGCAGCTTATTTGGTCGCGAGCGGGGGAGCAATGAGCAGTTCTTC	CASSLFGRERGSNEQFF
TRBJ1-3	TRBV10-3	-	-	TGTGCCATCACCGGGACCGGGGCCGGAAACACCATATATTTT	CAITGTGAGNTIYF
TRBJ2-1	TRBV3-1	-	-	TGTGCCAGCAGGCAACAGGCTACAATCTACAATGAGCAGTTCTTC	CASRQQATIYNEQFF
TRBJ2-1	TRBV11-2	-	TRBD2	TGTGCCAGCAGCTTAGTTGCAGCAAGCGGGGGGGCAGTGTTATACAATGAGCAGTTCTTC	CASSLVAASGGAVLYNEQFF
TRBJ2-2	TRBV11-3	few	-	TGTGCCAGCAGCACGGACTCCTTCACCGGGGAGCTGTTTTTT	CASSTDSFTGELFF
TRBJ2-7	TRBV24-1	-	-	TGTGCCATCACGGAAGATATTAGACAGTACTTC	CAITEDIRQYF
TRBJ2-5	TRBV11-2	-	TRBD2	TGTGCCAGCAGCTTAACGGGAGGGCGTGAAGAGACCCAGTACTTC	CASSLTGGREETQYF
TRBJ1-1	TRBV28	many	TRBD1	TGTGCCAGCAGCCGACAGGGGATCACTGAAGCTTTCTTT	CASSRQGITEAFF
TRBJ1-2	TRBV10-3	-	-	TGTGCCATCAGTGAAAAGGTTTCCAAGAATGAAAACTATGGCTACACCTTC	CAISEKVSKNENYGYTF
TRBJ2-7	TRBV7-6	few	TRBD2	TGTGCCAGCAGCTTAGCCGCGGGAGGCGAGCAGTACTTC	CASSLAAGGEQYF
TRBJ2-2	TRBV5-1	few	-	TGCGCCAGCAGCCCGATTGAGTCAGGGACCGGGGAGCTGTTTTTT	CASSPIESGTGELFF
TRBJ2-7	TRBV15	-	TRBD1	TGTGCCACCAGCAGCCCCTATAGGGACAGGTCTTCGGGGCTCGACTACGAGCAGTACTTC	CATSSPYRDRSSGLDYEQYF
TRBJ2-4	TRBV28	few	TRBD1	TGTGCCAGCAGTTTATTAGGGACAGCCTCAGCCAAAAACATTCAGTACTTC	CASSLLGTASAKNIQYF
TRBJ2-5	TRBV10-2	-	TRBD2	TGCGCCAGCAGTGAATTAGCGGGAGGGGAGACCCAGTACTTC	CASSELAGGETQYF
TRBJ2-7	TRBV3-1	many	-	TGTGCCAGCAGCCAAGTAGCCTACGAGCAGTACTTC	CASSQVAYEQYF
TRBJ2-7	TRBV20-1	few	-	TGCAGTGCTAGAGATATGAGCGAGCAGTACTTC	CSARDMSEQYF
TRBJ2-1	TRBV5-1	few	-	TGCGCCAGCAGCTCGACCGACAGAACCGACAATGAGCAGTTCTTC	CASSSTDRTDNEQFF
TRBJ2-6	TRBV5-1	-	-	TGCGCCAGCAGCCGTACCACAGGGTCCGGGGCCAACGTCCTGACTTTC	CASSRTTGSGANVLTF
TRBJ2-5	TRBV10-3	few	TRBD2	TGTGCCATCAGTGAAGCGGGGTTGGGTAGGGAGACCCAGTACTTC	CAISEAGLGRETQYF
TRBJ2-7	TRBV5-1	-	-	TGCGCCAGCAGTCTGGGGGGGGCTACTTCCTACGAGCAGTACTTC	CASSLGGATSYEQYF
TRBJ1-2	TRBV7-9	few	TRBD1	TGTGCCAGCAGTGTGTGGGACAGAGACGGAGAGGGCTACACCTTC	CASSVWDRDGEGYTF
TRBJ1-2	TRBV6-5	few	-	TGTGCCAGCACTGACGGCGATGGCTACACCTTC	CASTDGDGYTF
TRBJ2-1	TRBV11-1	few	TRBD1	TGTGCCAGCAGCCTAGAGGGTACAGGGGTGGGGATCTACAATGAGCAGTTCTTC	CASSLEGTGVGIYNEQFF